Sequencing of this T cell receptor beta chain was carried out in a study of prognosis after radiotherapy for stage I lung cancer. Study at large: Non-small cell lung cancer patients at stage I were enrolled between 2018 and early 2019.

Study-level results: Unique TCR clone counts dropped after stereotactic body radiation therapy, from a median of approximately 9,600 to 7,200. Differences in TRBV and TRBJ gene usage were reportedly observed between patients with and without metastases.

The CDR3 is 16 amino acids. The V and J ends lost 4 bases and 8 bases, in that order; junction bases with no gene match: 12. Germline V gene data show CDR1 as SGHDT and CDR2 as YYEEEE. This clonotype came up many times. Its antigen remains unidentified. A volume of approximately 6.5 milliliters of peripheral blood was collected by draw at each of two time points. Multiplex PCR in two rounds served to amplify TCR beta CDR3 from genomic DNA. Used in first-round PCR were primers specific to each TRBV and TRBJ gene. TCRdb redid the calling of the multiplex PCR reads with MiXCR, one entry per CDR3 protein. Of around 29,000 distinct CDR3 sequences listed, under 60% are singletons.

The clonotype comes from a donor over 45 with non-small cell lung cancer. This sample comprised PBMCs, obtained before or after stereotactic body radiation therapy (not recorded which). The V gene is TRBV5-6, the J gene TRBJ1-4, with TRBD1 matching 9 bases. The CDR3: CASSTDRGRYAEKLFF. Written as DNA, the CDR3 is TGTGCCAGCAGCACGGACAGGGGCCGGTACGCAGAAAAACTGTTTTTT.